Listed below are T cell receptor beta chains from one sample, sequenced in a study of blood T cells in healthy people across ages. MiXCR, run by TCRdb on the 5' RACE reads, gives a single entry per CDR3 protein. Here the sample spans more than 450,000 distinct CDR3 sequences, roughly a quarter being singletons. This same sample was also part of a study on T cells of mothers and their children.

The specimen was blood. Receptor source: a boy between 2 and 10 years old in good health. Each CDR3 is given with its conserved first and last residue. A D gene is named only where the DNA matches it firmly. Expanded clones are given a class, and other clones once, few, many or no size at all.

V	size	J	D	length	DNA	CDR3
TRBV10-3	few	TRBJ1-2	NA	14	TGTGCCATCAGCCCATCAGGAGCCAGCTATGGCTACACCTTC	CAISPSGASYGYTF
TRBV7-2	NA	TRBJ2-5	TRBD2	16	TGTGCCAGCAGCTCCGCACTAGCGGGGGCAGCGGAGACCCAGTACTTC	CASSSALAGAAETQYF
TRBV7-2	few	TRBJ2-3	TRBD2	16	TGTGCCAGCAGCCAGAGCGGGGATTCCACCACAGATACGCAGTATTTT	CASSQSGDSTTDTQYF
TRBV7-2	NA	TRBJ2-3	NA	15	TGTGCCAGCAGCTTAGGCGCCCTGCGCACAGATACGCAGTATTTT	CASSLGALRTDTQYF
TRBV6-2/TRBV6-3	NA	TRBJ2-1	TRBD2	15	TGTGCCAGCAGCCGGACTAGCGGCCACTACAATGAGCAGTTCTTC	CASSRTSGHYNEQFF
TRBV3-1	NA	TRBJ2-4	TRBD2	15	TGTGCCAGCAGGAGGACTAGCGGGGGAAAAAACATTCAGTACTTC	CASRRTSGGKNIQYF
TRBV7-8	NA	TRBJ1-2	NA	14	TGTGCCAGCAGCTTAGGGGACGGTAGCTATGGCTACACCTTC	CASSLGDGSYGYTF
TRBV10-3	NA	TRBJ2-1	TRBD1	16	TGTGCCATCAGTGAGTCTGGGACAGGGGTGGACAATGAGCAGTTCTTC	CAISESGTGVDNEQFF
TRBV12-3/TRBV12-4	few	TRBJ1-5	NA	13	TGTGCCAGCAGTGACACCATCAATCAGCCCCAGCATTTT	CASSDTINQPQHF
TRBV23-1	few	TRBJ2-7	TRBD2	16	TGCGCCAGCAGTCGAGGACTAGCGGGAGGCTCGGGCGAGCAGTACTTC	CASSRGLAGGSGEQYF
TRBV6-5	NA	TRBJ2-5	TRBD2	18	TGTGCCAGCAGTTACTCGACTAGCGGGAGTCCCAACCAAGAGACCCAGTACTTC	CASSYSTSGSPNQETQYF
TRBV2	NA	TRBJ2-1	NA	15	TGTGCCAGCAGCGCCGCCCCCGGGAGTATGTATGAGCAGTTCTTC	CASSAAPGSMYEQFF
TRBV15	NA	TRBJ1-1	TRBD1	15	TGTGCCACCAGCAGATACGACAGGGGGAACACTGAAGCTTTCTTT	CATSRYDRGNTEAFF
TRBV28	NA	TRBJ1-5	NA	15	TGTGCCAGCAGTTTGAAGGAATATAGCAATCAGCCCCAGCATTTT	CASSLKEYSNQPQHF
TRBV5-1	NA	TRBJ2-5	TRBD2	17	TGCGCCAGCAGCTTGGGGACTAGCGGGCAATACCAAGAGACCCAGTACTTC	CASSLGTSGQYQETQYF
TRBV7-2	few	TRBJ2-3	NA	15	TGTGCCAGCAGCTCTACCGGCCCTAGCACAGATACGCAGTATTTT	CASSSTGPSTDTQYF
TRBV6-2/TRBV6-3	few	TRBJ2-7	TRBD1	15	TGTGCCAGCAGTTACACTGGGACAGGGCGCAACGAGCAGTCCTTC	CASSYTGTGRNEQSF